A single T cell receptor beta chain is shown here with its context. What it recognizes is unknown. In this CDR3 the conserved last residue, phenylalanine or tryptophan, is missing, so a read error is likely. Deletions cut 2 bases from V and 2 bases from J, with 9 bases between. This CDR3 is built from 15 residues. Germline V gene data show CDR1 as LGHNA and CDR2 as YSLEER. The sample originates from a study of molecular identifiers for immune sequencing clone quantification. Whole-study results and caveats: Over 97% of CMV-specific effector molecules, but under 1% of naive ones, were in clones above 20 copies.

From the PCR reads, TCRdb called clonotypes with MiXCR, one entry per CDR3 protein. The repertoire holds over 550,000 distinct CDR3 sequences, with 25% as singletons. Input for naive CD8 libraries was about 17,000 to 1,100,000 sorted cells; the RNA fraction used was 10%, 30% or 50%. Sorting selected naive CD8 T cells with a CD8+CD4-CCR7+CD45RA+ phenotype. This sequence joins TRBV4-3 and TRBJ2-2; weak D call: TRBD1 (6 bases). This receptor was identified in a human donor in good health. Some libraries in this study had Jurkat cell RNA spiked in. What was sequenced was naive CD8+ T cells from blood, with Jurkat cell RNA spiked in. The subset here: FACS-sorted CD8+CD4-CCR7+CD45RA+ naive T cells. This CDR3 is CASSQWTANTGELFL. Written as DNA, the CDR3 is TGCGCCAGCAGCCAATGGACAGCAAACACCGGGGAGCTGTTTCTT.